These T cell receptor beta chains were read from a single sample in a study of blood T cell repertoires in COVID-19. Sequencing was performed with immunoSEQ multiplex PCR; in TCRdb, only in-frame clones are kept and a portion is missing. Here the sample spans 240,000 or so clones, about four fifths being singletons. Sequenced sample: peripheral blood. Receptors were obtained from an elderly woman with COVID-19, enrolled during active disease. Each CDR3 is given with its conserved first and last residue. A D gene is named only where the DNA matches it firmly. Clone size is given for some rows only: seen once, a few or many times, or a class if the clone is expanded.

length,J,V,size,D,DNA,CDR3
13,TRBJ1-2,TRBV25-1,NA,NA,TGTGCCAGCAGTGAATATCAGGGGATGGGCTACACCTTC,CASSEYQGMGYTF
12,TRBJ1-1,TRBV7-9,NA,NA,TGTGCCAGCAGCATAGGGGACAATCAAGCTTTCTTT,CASSIGDNQAFF
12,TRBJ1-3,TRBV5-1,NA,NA,TGCGCCAGCAGCTCCCCGGGAAACACCATATATTTT,CASSSPGNTIYF
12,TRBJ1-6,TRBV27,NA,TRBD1,TGTGCCAGCAGTACAGGGGGGTCACCCCTCCACTTT,CASSTGGSPLHF
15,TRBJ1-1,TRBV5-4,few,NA,TGTGCCAGCAGCTTGGAACAGGGCAGAAACACTGAAGCTTTCTTT,CASSLEQGRNTEAFF
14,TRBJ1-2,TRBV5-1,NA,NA,TGCGCCAGCAGCTTTGACACGATCGTCTATGGCTACACCTTC,CASSFDTIVYGYTF
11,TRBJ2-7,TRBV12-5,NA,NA,TGTGCTAGTCGGGGTCCCTACGAGCAGTACTTC,CASRGPYEQYF
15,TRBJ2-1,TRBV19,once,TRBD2,TGTGCCAGTAGTAGTAGCGGGAGGTCCTACAATGAGCAGTTCTTC,CASSSSGRSYNEQFF
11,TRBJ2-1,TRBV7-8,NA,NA,TGTGCCAGCAGCTACGGGGTGAGAGAGTTCTTC,CASSYGVREFF
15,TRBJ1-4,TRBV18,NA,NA,TGTGCCAGCTCGCTGGACAGTCCTACTAATGAAAAACTGTTTTTT,CASSLDSPTNEKLFF
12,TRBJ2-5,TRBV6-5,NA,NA,TGTGCCAGCAGTTACGCCCGGGGGACCCAGTACTTC,CASSYARGTQYF
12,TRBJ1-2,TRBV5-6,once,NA,TGTGCCAGCAGCACAAGTTTCTATGGCTACACCTTC,CASSTSFYGYTF
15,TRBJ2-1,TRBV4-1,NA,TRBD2,TGCGCCAGCAGCCGGACCCAGCGGGAAAGCAATGAGCAGTTCTTC,CASSRTQRESNEQFF
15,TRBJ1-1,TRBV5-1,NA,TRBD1,TGCGCCAGCAGCTCGGGGACAGGAGTGAACACTGAAGCTTTCTTT,CASSSGTGVNTEAFF
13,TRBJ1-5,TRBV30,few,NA,TGTGCCTGGAGTATGGGGGCTAGTCAGCCCCAGCATTTT,CAWSMGASQPQHF
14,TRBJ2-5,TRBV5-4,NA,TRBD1,TGTGCCAGCAGCCGGACAGGGGGCGGGGAGACCCAGTACTTC,CASSRTGGGETQYF
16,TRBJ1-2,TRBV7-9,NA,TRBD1,TGTGCCAGCAGCTTAGCAGGGACAGGGGTCAACTATGGCTACACCTTC,CASSLAGTGVNYGYTF
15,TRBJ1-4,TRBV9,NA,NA,TGTGCCAGCAGCGTCCAGGGCTTATCTAATGAAAAACTGTTTTTT,CASSVQGLSNEKLFF
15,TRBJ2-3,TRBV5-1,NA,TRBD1,TGCGCCAGCAACTACAGGGGTTTTAGCACAGATACGCAGTATTTT,CASNYRGFSTDTQYF
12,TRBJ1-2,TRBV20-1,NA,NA,TGCAGTGCTAGTCAGTCGAACTATGGCTACACCTTC,CSASQSNYGYTF
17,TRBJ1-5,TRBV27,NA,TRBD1,TGTGCCAGCAGCCTCTTTTCACAGGGGGACAGCAATCAGCCCCAGCATTTT,CASSLFSQGDSNQPQHF
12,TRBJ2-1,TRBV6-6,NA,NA,TGTGCCAGCAGCCCGACTTCAAATGAGCAGTTCTTC,CASSPTSNEQFF
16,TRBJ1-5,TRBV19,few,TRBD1,TGTGCCAGTAGTAGGATGGGACAGGTAGGGTCTCAGCCCCAGCATTTT,CASSRMGQVGSQPQHF
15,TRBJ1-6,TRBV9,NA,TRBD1,TGTGCCAGCAGCTTGGGACAGGGGGTAGGTTCACCCCTCCACTTT,CASSLGQGVGSPLHF
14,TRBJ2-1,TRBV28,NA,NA,TGTGCCAGCACTGATAGCCGGAGAGCCAATGAGCAGTTCTTC,CASTDSRRANEQFF
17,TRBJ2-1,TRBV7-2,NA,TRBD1,TGTGCCAGCAGCTTAGTAGCCCCGGGACAGGGTGGTAATGAGCAGTTCTTC,CASSLVAPGQGGNEQFF
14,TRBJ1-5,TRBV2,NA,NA,TGTGCCAGCAGCAGATACAGGGAGGGGCAGCCCCAGCATTTT,CASSRYREGQPQHF
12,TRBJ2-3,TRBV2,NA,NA,TGTGCCAGCAGTGCCCTCACAGATACGCAGTATTTT,CASSALTDTQYF
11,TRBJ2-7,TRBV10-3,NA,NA,TGTGCCACCCAAACCGGCTACGAGCAGTACTTC,CATQTGYEQYF
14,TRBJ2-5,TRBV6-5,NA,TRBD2,TGTGCCAGCAGGGTAACTAGCGGGGTTAAGACCCAGTACTTC,CASRVTSGVKTQYF
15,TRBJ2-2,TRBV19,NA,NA,TGTGCCAGTAGTTCCCTCGGGTCGATCACCGGGGAGCTGTTTTTT,CASSSLGSITGELFF
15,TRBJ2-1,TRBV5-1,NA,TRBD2,TGCGCCAGTTTTCCGACTAGCGGCCCTATCGGTGAGCAGTTCTTC,CASFPTSGPIGEQFF
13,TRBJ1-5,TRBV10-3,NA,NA,TGTGCCATCAGCGGACAGAGCAATCAGCCCCAGCATTTT,CAISGQSNQPQHF
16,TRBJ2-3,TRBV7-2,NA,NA,TGTGCCAGCAGTGGGCTGGTCGGGAGCAGCACAGATACGCAGTATTTT,CASSGLVGSSTDTQYF
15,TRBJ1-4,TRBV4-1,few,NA,TGCGCCAGCAGCGGAGTACAGGGCCTTCCAGAAAAACTGTTTTTT,CASSGVQGLPEKLFF
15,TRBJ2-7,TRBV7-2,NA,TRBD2,TGTGCCAGTTGCCCCGGACTAGCGGGGCTTTACGAGCAGTACTTC,CASCPGLAGLYEQYF
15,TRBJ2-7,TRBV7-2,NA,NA,TGTGCCAGCAGCTACACTAGCAGCCCCCGTGGGGAGCAGTACTTC,CASSYTSSPRGEQYF
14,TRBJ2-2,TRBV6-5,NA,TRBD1,TGTGCCAGCAGCGGACAGGAACGATCCGGGGAGCTGTTTTTT,CASSGQERSGELFF
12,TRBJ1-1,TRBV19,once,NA,TGTGCCAGTAGTCCCCGGAACACTGAAGCTTTCTTT,CASSPRNTEAFF
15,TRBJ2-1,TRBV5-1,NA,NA,TGCGCCAGCAGCTTCTTAGCGGCTTCCTACAATGAGCAGTTCTTC,CASSFLAASYNEQFF
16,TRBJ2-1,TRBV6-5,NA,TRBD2,TGTGCCAGCAGTTCTCCAACTAGCGGGCCCTACAATGAGCAGTTCTTC,CASSSPTSGPYNEQFF
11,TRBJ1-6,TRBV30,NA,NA,TGTGCCTGGAGTGTACGGGGACCCCTCCACTTT,CAWSVRGPLHF
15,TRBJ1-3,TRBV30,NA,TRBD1,TGTGCCTGCCCCCAAGGGGGCCGCTCTGGAAACACCATATATTTT,CACPQGGRSGNTIYF
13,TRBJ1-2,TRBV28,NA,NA,TGTGCCAGCAAAAGACAGGTTCTCTATGGCTACACCTTC,CASKRQVLYGYTF
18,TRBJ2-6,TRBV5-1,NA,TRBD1,TGCGCCAGCAGCACCACCGGGACAGGGGGTTCTGGGGCCAACGTCCTGACTTTC,CASSTTGTGGSGANVLTF
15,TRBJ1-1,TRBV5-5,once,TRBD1,TGTGCCAGCAGAGACCGGGACAGGGGAACACTGAACGCTTTCTTT,CASRDRDRGTLNAFF
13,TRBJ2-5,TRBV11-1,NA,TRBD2,TGTGCCAGCAGTCCCCCTAGCGGGGGCCCGACCTACTTC,CASSPPSGGPTYF
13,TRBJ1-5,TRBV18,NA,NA,TGTGCCAGCTCAGCAGGGTTAGGCCAGCCCCAGCATTTT,CASSAGLGQPQHF
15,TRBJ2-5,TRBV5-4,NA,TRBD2,TGTGCCAGCAGCGATGGGACTAGACTAGAAGAGACCCAGTACTTC,CASSDGTRLEETQYF
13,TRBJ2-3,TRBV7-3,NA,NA,TGTGCCAGCAGCTTTAGCGGTATCGATACGCAGTATTTT,CASSFSGIDTQYF
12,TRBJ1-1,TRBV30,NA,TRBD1,TGTGCCTCTAACAGGGGGGGCACTGAAGCTTTCTTT,CASNRGGTEAFF
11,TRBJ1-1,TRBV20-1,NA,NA,TGCAGTGCTATTGCTAGCACTGAAGCTTTCTTT,CSAIASTEAFF
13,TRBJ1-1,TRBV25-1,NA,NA,TGTGCCAGCACGGGGGACGTAAGGGGTGAAGCTTTCTTT,CASTGDVRGEAFF